The clone carrying this T cell receptor beta chain showed up just once. The antigen is undetermined. V lost 1 base, J lost 3 bases, and 14 bases lay in between. Germline V gives CDR1 MNHEY, CDR2 SVGEGT. The CDR3 is made up of 16 amino acids. The data were taken from a study of T cell repertoires in cytomegalovirus infection. Study-level background: Recently identified HLA-C-restricted CMV epitopes were among the peptides used.

TCRdb re-analysed the reads in MiXCR, keeping a single row per CDR3 protein. The table has 830,000 or so distinct CDR3 sequences, about 31% seen once. Study outcomes and limitations: Identification of carriers of CMV plus the relevant HLA was achieved through cumulative public TCR beta family frequency.

This clonotype was sampled from a human donor in good health (CMV status not recorded). Some clones in this sample may be carry-over from other donors' samples. The V call is TRBV6-2 or TRBV6-3, the J call TRBJ2-3, with D maybe TRBD1 (5 bases). Sample: cultured CD8+ T cells from PBMCs, taken from culture after CMV antigen stimulation. In DNA, the CDR3 is TGTGCCAGCAGTTACTGGGGCAAGATGCGGACAGATACGCAGTATTTT. This gives the protein CASSYWGKMRTDTQYF.